This T cell receptor beta chain originates from a study of siplizumab effects on memory and regulatory T cells. This table comes from immunoSEQ multiplex PCR, and its TCRdb copy is limited to in-frame clones, with some not included. Among 90,000 to 120,000 clones listed, around 90% were seen once. CDR3 length: 14 amino acids. Germline loops: CDR1 SEHNR, CDR2 FQNEAQ (reference sequence). Trimming removed 5 bases from V and 3 bases from J, with 14 bases in between. V gene TRBV7-9 combines with J gene TRBJ2-7; no firm D call. Source material: CD4+ T cells sorted from blood. The TCR originated in a human donor in good health. Some clones in this sample may be carry-over from other donors' samples. CDR3 protein: CASSPAVGFYEQYF. The CDR3 nucleotides are TGTGCCAGCAGCCCCGCGGTGGGATTCTACGAGCAGTACTTC.